A single TCR beta chain is shown here with its context. Magnetic negative selection enriched CD4+ T cells from thawed PBMCs. The sample originates from a study of untreated major depressive disorder. Clones were read by immunoSEQ multiplex PCR, and TCRdb kept only the in-frame ones, dropping some. Of tens of thousands of clones listed, approximately 95% were seen once; the top ten hold 0.25% to 0.35%. The CDR3 loop spans 16 amino acids. Trimming at V came to 3 bases and at J to 2 bases, leaving 8 bases not matched to a gene. Germline CDR1 reads KGHSH; CDR2 reads LQKENI. The chain has TRBV18 and TRBJ2-7, with 9 bases fitting TRBD2. This receptor was obtained from a young man in good health. The sequencing input was CD4+ T cells from PBMCs. CDR3: CASSPPLAGTTYEQYF. The CDR3 nucleotides read TGTGCCAGCTCACCGCCACTAGCGGGCACCACCTACGAGCAGTACTTC.